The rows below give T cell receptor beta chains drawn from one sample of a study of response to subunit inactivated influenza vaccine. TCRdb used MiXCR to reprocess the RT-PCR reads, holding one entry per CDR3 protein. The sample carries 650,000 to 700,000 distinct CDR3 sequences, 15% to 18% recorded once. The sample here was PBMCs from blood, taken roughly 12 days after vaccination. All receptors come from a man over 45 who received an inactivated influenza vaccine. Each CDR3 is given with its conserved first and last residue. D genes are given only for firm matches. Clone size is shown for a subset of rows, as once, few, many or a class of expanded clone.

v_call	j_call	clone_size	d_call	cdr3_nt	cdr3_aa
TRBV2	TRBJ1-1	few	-	TGTGCCAGCAGGATACCGAGAACTGAAGCTTTCTTT	CASRIPRTEAFF
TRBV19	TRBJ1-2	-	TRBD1	TGTGCCAGTTTGGGACAGCGTAACTATGGCTACACCTTC	CASLGQRNYGYTF
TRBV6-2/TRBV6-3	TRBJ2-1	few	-	TGTGCCAGCTCTTTAGTTATGTATGAGCAGTTCTTC	CASSLVMYEQFF
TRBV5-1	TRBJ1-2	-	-	TGCGCCAGCAGCTTGTCGCAGGGGACGGGCTACACCTTC	CASSLSQGTGYTF
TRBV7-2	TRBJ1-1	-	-	TGTGCCAGCAGAAAGACCCAGGGTACTGAAGCTTTCTTT	CASRKTQGTEAFF
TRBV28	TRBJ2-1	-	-	TGTGCCAGCAGTACCCTGGCCCCGGACCGCTACAATGAGCAGTTCTTC	CASSTLAPDRYNEQFF
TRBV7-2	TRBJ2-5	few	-	TGTGCCAGCAGCCCATTCCCGACAGCGCCGAGAGAGACCCAGTACTTC	CASSPFPTAPRETQYF
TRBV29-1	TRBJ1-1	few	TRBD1	TGCAGCGTGAGGGACAGGGGGAACACTGAAGCTTTCTTT	CSVRDRGNTEAFF
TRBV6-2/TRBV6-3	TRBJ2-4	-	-	TGTGCCAGCAGTGCCCCGGGACATCTAAAAAACATTCAGTACTTC	CASSAPGHLKNIQYF
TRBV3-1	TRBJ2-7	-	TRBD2	TGTGCCAGCAGCCAAGATCAAGCCCTAGCGGGAGGGCTTTACGAGCAGTACTTC	CASSQDQALAGGLYEQYF
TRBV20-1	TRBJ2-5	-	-	TGCAGTGCTACCCGGGGCGTGAAGACCCAGTACTTC	CSATRGVKTQYF
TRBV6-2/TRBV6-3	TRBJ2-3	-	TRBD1	TGTGCCAGCAGTTCCGCCTCGGGGACAGGGGGCCTAGATACGCAGTATTTT	CASSSASGTGGLDTQYF
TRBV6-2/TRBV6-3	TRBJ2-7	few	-	TGTGCCAGCAGTTCCTTTGACGCCGAGCAGTACTTC	CASSSFDAEQYF
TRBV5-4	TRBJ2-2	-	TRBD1	TGTGCCAGCAGCTTGCAGGGGGCTAACACCGGGGAGCTGTTTTTT	CASSLQGANTGELFF
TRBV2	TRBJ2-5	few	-	TGTGCCAGCAGTAAGCAGGGGCAAGAGACCCAGTACTTC	CASSKQGQETQYF
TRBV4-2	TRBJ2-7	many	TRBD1	TGTGCCAGCAGCCAAGTCTCCCGAGGGGGCGACGAGCAGTACTTC	CASSQVSRGGDEQYF
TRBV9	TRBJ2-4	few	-	TGTGCCAGCAGCGTAGGAGGGGCGGCCAAAAACATTCAGTACTTC	CASSVGGAAKNIQYF
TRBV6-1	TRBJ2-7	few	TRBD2	TGTGCCAGCAGTGATCCGACTAGCGGGGTAGGCTACGAGCAGTACTTC	CASSDPTSGVGYEQYF
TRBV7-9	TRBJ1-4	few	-	TGTGCCAGCAGCGAACTTCACAGGGCAACTAATGAAAAACTGTTTTTT	CASSELHRATNEKLFF
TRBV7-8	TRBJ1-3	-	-	TGTGCCAGCAGAAAAGGAGGGCGTTCTGGAAACACCATATATTTT	CASRKGGRSGNTIYF
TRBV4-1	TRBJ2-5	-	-	TGCGCCAGCAGCTCTCTGGTCAGGGACGAGACCCAGTACTTC	CASSSLVRDETQYF
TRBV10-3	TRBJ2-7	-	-	TGTGCCATCAGTGAGTGGCAGGGGGGCGAGCAGTACTTC	CAISEWQGGEQYF
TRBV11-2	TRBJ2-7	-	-	TGTGCCAGCAGCTCCCTGGGCCAAAAATCCTACGAGCAGTACTTC	CASSSLGQKSYEQYF
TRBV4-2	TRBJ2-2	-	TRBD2	TGTGCCAGCAGCCAACGACTAGCGCCGAACACCGGGGAGCTGTTTTTT	CASSQRLAPNTGELFF
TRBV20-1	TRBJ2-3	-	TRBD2	TGCAGTGCTAGAGAGATGACTAGCGGGAGCACAGATACGCAGTATTTT	CSAREMTSGSTDTQYF
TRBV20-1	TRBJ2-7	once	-	TGCAGTGCTCCCCCACGAGGGGGATTCGAGCAGCACTTC	CSAPPRGGFEQHF
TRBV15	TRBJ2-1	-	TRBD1	TGTGCCACCAGCAGAATTGAGACAGGGGGGAATGAGCAGTTCTTC	CATSRIETGGNEQFF
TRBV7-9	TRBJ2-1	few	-	TGTGCCAGCAGCCGCACTAAGGAGCAGTTCTTC	CASSRTKEQFF
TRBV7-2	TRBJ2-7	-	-	TGTGCCAGCAGCTTAGCCCCCGTCCCAGACCAGTACTTC	CASSLAPVPDQYF
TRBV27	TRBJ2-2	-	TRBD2	TGTGCCAGCAGTCCCTCCTCAGCGGGAGTTCGGACCGGGGAGCTGTTTTTT	CASSPSSAGVRTGELFF
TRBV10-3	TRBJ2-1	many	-	TGTGCCATCAGTGGAAGTGCGGCATCCTACAATGAGCAGTTCTTC	CAISGSAASYNEQFF
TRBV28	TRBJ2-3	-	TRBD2	TGTGCCAGCAGTTCTATACTAGCGCCCAGCACAGATACGCAGTATTTT	CASSSILAPSTDTQYF
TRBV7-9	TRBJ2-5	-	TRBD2	TGTGCCAGCAAATCAACGACTAGCGGGCAAGAGACCCAGTACTTC	CASKSTTSGQETQYF
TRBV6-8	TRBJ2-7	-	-	TGTGCCAGCAGTCGGAACCGGAAGGGACCATCCTACGAGCAGTACTTC	CASSRNRKGPSYEQYF
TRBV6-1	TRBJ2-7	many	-	TGTGCCAGCTGCAGTTCGATGGCCAGGACCTACGAGCAGTACTTC	CASCSSMARTYEQYF
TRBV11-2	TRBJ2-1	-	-	TGTGCCAGCAGCCCGACCCCCGGGGCCAGCCGAGAGCAGTTCTTC	CASSPTPGASREQFF
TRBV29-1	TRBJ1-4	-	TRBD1	TGCAGCGTCACAGCCGGGACAGGGGTAGAAAAACTGTTTTTT	CSVTAGTGVEKLFF
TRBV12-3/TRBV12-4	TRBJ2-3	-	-	TGTGCCAGTAGCCCCAGGGGGGGGGTTTTAGATACGCAGTATTTT	CASSPRGGVLDTQYF
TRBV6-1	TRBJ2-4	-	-	TGTGCCAGCAGTGAACGATTATCTCTAGCCAAAAACATTCAGTACTTC	CASSERLSLAKNIQYF
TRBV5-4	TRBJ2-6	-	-	TGTGCCAGCAGCGGAAAAACTGCCCGCTCTGGGGCCAACGTCCTGACTTTC	CASSGKTARSGANVLTF
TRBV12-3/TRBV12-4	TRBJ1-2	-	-	TGTGCCAGCACCCTCCCGGGGGGCCGGGGCTACACCTTC	CASTLPGGRGYTF
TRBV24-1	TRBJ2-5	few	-	TGTGCCACCAGTGATAGGGGCCCCGGGGAGGAGACCCAGTACTTC	CATSDRGPGEETQYF
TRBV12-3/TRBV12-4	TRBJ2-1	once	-	TGTGCCAGCAGTTTAGGGCCGGACCCGACCTACAATGAGCAGCTCTTC	CASSLGPDPTYNEQLF
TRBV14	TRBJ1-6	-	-	TGTGCCAGCAGCCAAGTATCCCTTAATTCACCCCTCCACTTT	CASSQVSLNSPLHF
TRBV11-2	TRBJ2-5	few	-	TGTGCCAGCAGCGCCGGGGTTGGTGAGACCCAGTACTTC	CASSAGVGETQYF
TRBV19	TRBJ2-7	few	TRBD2	TGTGCCAGTAGTATAGGGCTAGCGGGAGAGCTCGACGAGCAGTACTTC	CASSIGLAGELDEQYF
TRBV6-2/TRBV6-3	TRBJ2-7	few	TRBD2	TGTGCCAGCAGTTACGGTGCGGGGGGCAAATACGAGCAGTACTTC	CASSYGAGGKYEQYF
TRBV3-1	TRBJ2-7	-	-	TGTGCCAGCAGCCAAGACATAGGGACCGAGCAGTACTTC	CASSQDIGTEQYF
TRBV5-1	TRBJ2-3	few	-	TGCGCCAGCAGCTTGCAGGGAAGCCCAACCGATACGCAGTATTTT	CASSLQGSPTDTQYF
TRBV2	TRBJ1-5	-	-	TGTGCCAGCAGGCCGACAGCTAATCAGCCCCAGCATTTT	CASRPTANQPQHF